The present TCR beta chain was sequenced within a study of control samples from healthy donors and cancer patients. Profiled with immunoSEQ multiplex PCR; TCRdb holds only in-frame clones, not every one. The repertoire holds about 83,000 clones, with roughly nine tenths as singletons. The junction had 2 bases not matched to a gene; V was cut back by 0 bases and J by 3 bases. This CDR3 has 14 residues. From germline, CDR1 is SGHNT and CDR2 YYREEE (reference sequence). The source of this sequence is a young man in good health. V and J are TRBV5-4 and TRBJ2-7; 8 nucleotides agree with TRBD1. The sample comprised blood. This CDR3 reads CASSLGQGYYEQYF. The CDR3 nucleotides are TGTGCCAGCAGCTTGGGACAGGGGTACTACGAGCAGTACTTC.